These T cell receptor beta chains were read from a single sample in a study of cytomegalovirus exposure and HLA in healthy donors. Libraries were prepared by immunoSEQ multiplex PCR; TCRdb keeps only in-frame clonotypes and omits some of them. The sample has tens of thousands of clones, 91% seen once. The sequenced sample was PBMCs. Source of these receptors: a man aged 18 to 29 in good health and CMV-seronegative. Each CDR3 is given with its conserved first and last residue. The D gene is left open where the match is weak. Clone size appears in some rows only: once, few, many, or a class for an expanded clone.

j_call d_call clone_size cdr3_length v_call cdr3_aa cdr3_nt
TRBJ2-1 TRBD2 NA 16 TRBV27 CASSHTSGRAVNEQFF TGTGCCAGCAGCCACACCAGCGGGAGGGCCGTAAATGAGCAGTTCTTC
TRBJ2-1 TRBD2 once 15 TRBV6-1 CASSELSGSFNEQFF TGTGCCAGCAGTGAGCTTAGCGGGAGTTTCAATGAGCAGTTCTTC
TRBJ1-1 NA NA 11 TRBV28 CASGGNTEAFF TGTGCCTCGGGGGGGAACACTGAAGCTTTCTTT
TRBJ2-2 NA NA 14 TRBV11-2 CASSSTLGPGELFF TGTGCCAGCAGCTCTACCCTGGGGCCCGGGGAGCTGTTTTTT
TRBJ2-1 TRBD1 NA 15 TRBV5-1 CASSFEGASYNEQFF TGCGCCAGCAGCTTCGAGGGGGCCTCCTACAATGAGCAGTTCTTC
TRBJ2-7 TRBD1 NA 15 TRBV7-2 CASSLRTGPSYEQYF TGTGCCAGCAGCCTAAGGACAGGCCCCTCCTACGAGCAGTACTTC
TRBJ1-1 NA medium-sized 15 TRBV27 CASSPQQGILTEAFF TGTGCCAGCAGTCCCCAACAGGGTATCTTAACTGAAGCTTTCTTT
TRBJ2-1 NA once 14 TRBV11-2 CASSSLALYNEQFF TGTGCCAGCAGCTCTCTAGCGTTATACAATGAGCAGTTCTTC
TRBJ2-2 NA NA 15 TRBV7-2 CASSLGGPNTGELFF TGTGCCAGCAGCCTAGGGGGGCCTAACACCGGGGAGCTGTTTTTT
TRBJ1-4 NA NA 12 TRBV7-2 CASSFRGEKLFF TGTGCCAGCAGCTTTAGAGGTGAAAAACTGTTTTTT
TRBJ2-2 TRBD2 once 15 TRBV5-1 CASSFKAGGTGELFF TGCGCCAGCAGTTTTAAAGCGGGAGGGACCGGGGAGCTGTTTTTT
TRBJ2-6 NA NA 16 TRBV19 CASRSRGGSGANVLTF TGTGCCAGTAGGTCAAGGGGGGGTTCTGGGGCCAACGTCCTGACTTTC
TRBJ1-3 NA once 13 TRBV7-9 CASIPRGGNTIYF TGTGCCAGCATCCCGCGCGGTGGAAACACCATATATTTT
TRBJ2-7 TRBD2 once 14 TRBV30 CAWNQAGGEYEQYF TGTGCCTGGAATCAAGCGGGGGGGGAGTACGAGCAGTACTTC
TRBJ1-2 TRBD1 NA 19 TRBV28 CASKGERQGVGNKNYGYTF TGTGCCAGCAAGGGGGAAAGACAGGGCGTAGGTAATAAAAACTATGGCTACACCTTC
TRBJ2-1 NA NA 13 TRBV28 CSIRGGIINEQFF TGTTCAATAAGGGGCGGGATAATAAATGAGCAGTTCTTC
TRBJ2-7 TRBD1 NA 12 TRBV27 CASSLTGVEQYF TGTGCCAGCAGTTTGACAGGGGTCGAGCAGTACTTC
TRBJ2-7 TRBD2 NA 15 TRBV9 CASSGLREGRHEQYF TGTGCCAGCAGCGGCCTTAGGGAGGGCCGCCACGAGCAGTACTTC
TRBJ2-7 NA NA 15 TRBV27 CASSPLYQGIYEQYF TGTGCCAGCAGTCCGTTATATCAGGGAATCTACGAGCAGTACTTC
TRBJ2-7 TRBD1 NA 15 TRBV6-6 CASSHVTGGRYEQYF TGTGCCAGCAGTCACGTGACAGGGGGACGGTACGAGCAGTACTTC
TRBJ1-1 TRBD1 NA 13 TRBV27 CASSLSQGPEAFF TGTGCCAGCAGTTTATCACAGGGGCCTGAAGCTTTCTTT
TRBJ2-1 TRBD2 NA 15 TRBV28 CASSPRLALGNEQFF TGTGCCAGCAGTCCTCGACTAGCATTGGGGAATGAGCAGTTCTTC
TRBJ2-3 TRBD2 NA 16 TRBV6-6 CASKLAGGPSPDTQYF TGTGCCAGCAAACTAGCGGGAGGGCCGTCTCCAGATACGCAGTATTTT